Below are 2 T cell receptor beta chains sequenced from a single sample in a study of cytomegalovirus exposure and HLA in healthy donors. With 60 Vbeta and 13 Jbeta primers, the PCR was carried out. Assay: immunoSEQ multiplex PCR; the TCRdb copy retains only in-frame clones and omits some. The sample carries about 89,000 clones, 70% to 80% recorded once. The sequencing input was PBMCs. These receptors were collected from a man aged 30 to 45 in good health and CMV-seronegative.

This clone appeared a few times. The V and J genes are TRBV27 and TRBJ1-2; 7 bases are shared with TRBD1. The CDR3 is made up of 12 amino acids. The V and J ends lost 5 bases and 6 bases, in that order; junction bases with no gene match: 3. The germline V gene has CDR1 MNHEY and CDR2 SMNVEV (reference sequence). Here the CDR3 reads CASSRTGHGYTF. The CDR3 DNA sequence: TGTGCCAGCAGTAGGACAGGACATGGCTACACCTTC.

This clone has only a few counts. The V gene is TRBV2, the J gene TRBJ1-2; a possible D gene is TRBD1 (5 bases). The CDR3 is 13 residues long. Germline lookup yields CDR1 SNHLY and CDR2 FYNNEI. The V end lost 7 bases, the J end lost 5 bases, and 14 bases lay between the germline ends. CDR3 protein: CASTEDTLYGYTF. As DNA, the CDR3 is TGTGCCAGCACCGAGGACACTCTATATGGCTACACCTTC.